This T cell receptor (beta chain) was documented in a study of memory CD4+ T cells and cytomegalovirus serostatus. Looking at the study overall: Healthy Belgian adult donors included fewer than 10 CMV-positive and some 24 CMV-negative people.

Clones were sequenced by immunoSEQ multiplex PCR, and TCRdb holds only the in-frame ones, with some missing. The table shows about 50,000 clones, with over 75% occurring only once. Single viable CD3+CD4+CD8-CD45RO+ cells were sorted as the memory CD4+ T cells. After thawing, CD4+ T cells were positively selected. The CDR3 is 13 amino acids. Germline CDR1 reads ENHRY; CDR2 reads SYGVKD. Trimming pared 4 bases from V and 2 bases from J, leaving 8 bases between. Sequencing was carried out using memory CD4+ T cells from blood. The chain uses TRBV10-3 and TRBJ1-1; tentative D call: TRBD1 (5 bases). The receptor was isolated from an adult in good health and CMV-seronegative. CDR3 loop: CAISGTQNTEAFF. The CDR3 DNA reads TGTGCCATCAGTGGGACACAAAACACTGAAGCTTTCTTT.